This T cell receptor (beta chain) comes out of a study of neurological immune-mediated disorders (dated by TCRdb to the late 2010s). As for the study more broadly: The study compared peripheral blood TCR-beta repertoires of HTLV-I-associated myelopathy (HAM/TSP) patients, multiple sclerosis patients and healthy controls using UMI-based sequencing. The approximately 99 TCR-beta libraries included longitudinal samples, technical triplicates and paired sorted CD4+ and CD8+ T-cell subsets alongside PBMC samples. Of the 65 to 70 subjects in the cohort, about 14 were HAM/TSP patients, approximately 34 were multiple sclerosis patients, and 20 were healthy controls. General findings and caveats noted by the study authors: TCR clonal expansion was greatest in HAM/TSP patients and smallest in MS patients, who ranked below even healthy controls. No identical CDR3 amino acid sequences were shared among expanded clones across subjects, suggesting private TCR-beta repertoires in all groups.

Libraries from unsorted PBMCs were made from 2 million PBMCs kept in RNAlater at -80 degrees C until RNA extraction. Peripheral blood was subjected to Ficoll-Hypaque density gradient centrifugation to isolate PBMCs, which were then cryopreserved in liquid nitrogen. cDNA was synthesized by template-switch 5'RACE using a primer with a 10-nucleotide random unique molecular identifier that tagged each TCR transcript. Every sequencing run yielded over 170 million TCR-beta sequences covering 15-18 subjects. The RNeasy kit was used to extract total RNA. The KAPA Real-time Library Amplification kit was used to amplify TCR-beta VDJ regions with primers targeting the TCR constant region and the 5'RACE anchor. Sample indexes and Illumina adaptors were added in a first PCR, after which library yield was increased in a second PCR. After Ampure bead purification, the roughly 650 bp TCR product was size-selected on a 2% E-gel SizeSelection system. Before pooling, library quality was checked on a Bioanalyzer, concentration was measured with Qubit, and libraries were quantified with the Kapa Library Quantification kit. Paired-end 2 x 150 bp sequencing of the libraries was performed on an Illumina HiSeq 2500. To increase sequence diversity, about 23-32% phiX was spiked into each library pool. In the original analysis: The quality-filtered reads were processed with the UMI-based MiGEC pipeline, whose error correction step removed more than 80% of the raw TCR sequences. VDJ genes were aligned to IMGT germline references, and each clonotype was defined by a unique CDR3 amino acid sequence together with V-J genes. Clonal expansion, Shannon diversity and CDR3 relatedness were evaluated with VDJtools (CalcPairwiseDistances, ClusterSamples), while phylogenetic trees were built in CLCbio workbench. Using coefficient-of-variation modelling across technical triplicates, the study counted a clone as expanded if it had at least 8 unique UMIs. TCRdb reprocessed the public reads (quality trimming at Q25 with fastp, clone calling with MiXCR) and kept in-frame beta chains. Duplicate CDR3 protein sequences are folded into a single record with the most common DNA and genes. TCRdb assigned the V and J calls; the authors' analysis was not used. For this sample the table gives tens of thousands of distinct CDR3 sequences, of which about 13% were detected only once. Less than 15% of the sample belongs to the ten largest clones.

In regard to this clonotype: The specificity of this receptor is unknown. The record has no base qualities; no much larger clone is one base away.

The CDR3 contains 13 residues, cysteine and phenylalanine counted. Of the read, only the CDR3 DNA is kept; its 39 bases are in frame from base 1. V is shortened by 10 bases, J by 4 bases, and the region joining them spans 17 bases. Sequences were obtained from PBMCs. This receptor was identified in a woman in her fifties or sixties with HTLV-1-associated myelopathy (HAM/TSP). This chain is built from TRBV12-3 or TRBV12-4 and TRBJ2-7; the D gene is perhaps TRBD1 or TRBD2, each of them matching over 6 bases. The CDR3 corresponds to CAIGGLSRYEQYF. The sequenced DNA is TGTGCCATTGGGGGGCTCTCTCGTTACGAGCAGTACTTC.